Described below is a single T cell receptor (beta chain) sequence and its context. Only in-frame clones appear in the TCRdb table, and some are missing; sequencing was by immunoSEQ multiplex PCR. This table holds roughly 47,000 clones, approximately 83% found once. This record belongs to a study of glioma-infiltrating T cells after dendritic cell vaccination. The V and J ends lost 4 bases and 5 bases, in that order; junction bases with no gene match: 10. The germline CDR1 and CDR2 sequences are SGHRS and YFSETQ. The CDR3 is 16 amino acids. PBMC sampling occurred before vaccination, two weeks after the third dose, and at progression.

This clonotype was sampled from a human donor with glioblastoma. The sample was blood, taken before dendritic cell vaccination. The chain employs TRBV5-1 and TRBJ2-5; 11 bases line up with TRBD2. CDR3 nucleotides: TGCGCCAGCAGCAATAGCGGGGGGGCGGCCAGCGAGACCCAGTACTTC. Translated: CASSNSGGAASETQYF.